Listed below are T cell receptor beta chains from one sample, sequenced in a study of blood T cells in healthy people across ages. MiXCR was run by TCRdb on the 5' RACE reads, yielding one entry per CDR3 protein. The sample carries about 700,000 distinct CDR3 sequences, roughly 32% recorded once. Sample: blood. Receptors originate from a woman of 80 years or more in good health. The CDR3 runs from the conserved cysteine through the conserved F or W. D genes are given only for firm matches. The size of a clone is reported for some rows only, either as once, few or many, or as a class for expanded clones.

TRBJ2-3,TRBV7-2,-,once,TGTGCCAGCAGCTTCCGCCGGGGGCGGGGAGATACGCAGTATTTT,CASSFRRGRGDTQYF
TRBJ2-3,TRBV7-9,-,many,TGTGCCAGCAGCTTAACCGGTCGTATGGATACGCAGTATTTT,CASSLTGRMDTQYF
TRBJ1-2,TRBV27,-,many,TGTGCCAGCAGTTGGAGTTCTAACTATGGCTACACCTTC,CASSWSSNYGYTF
TRBJ2-3,TRBV6-2/TRBV6-3,-,few,TGTGCCAGCGGTTACAAGGCGCCGGGACCCTTAGTGCATACGCAGTATTTT,CASGYKAPGPLVHTQYF
TRBJ2-3,TRBV27,-,many,TGTGCCAGCAGCAGACTGTCAGATACGCAGTATTTT,CASSRLSDTQYF
TRBJ2-7,TRBV29-1,-,-,TGCAGCGTGGAATCAGCCAGCTCCTACGAGCAGTACTTC,CSVESASSYEQYF
TRBJ2-2,TRBV27,TRBD2,-,TGTGCCAGCAGGATGGTAGCGGGGAGGTATACCGGGGAGCTGTTTTTT,CASRMVAGRYTGELFF
TRBJ2-7,TRBV19,TRBD1,-,TGTGCCAGTAGTATAGGGACAGGGGCGTGGAACGAGCAGTACTTC,CASSIGTGAWNEQYF
TRBJ2-7,TRBV14,TRBD1,few,TGTGCCAGCAGCCCTTTCAGGACAGGGGACGTCTACGAGCAGTACTTC,CASSPFRTGDVYEQYF
TRBJ2-1,TRBV6-6,TRBD2,many,TGTGCCAGCAGTTCACTCCGGGGGGGCGGTGAGCAGTTCTTC,CASSSLRGGGEQFF
TRBJ2-5,TRBV20-1,TRBD1,many,TGCAGTGCTAGAGTGACAGGGGAAGAGACCCAGTACTTC,CSARVTGEETQYF
TRBJ1-6,TRBV25-1,TRBD1,-,TGTGCCAGCAGAGAGACAGACAGGGGAAATTCACCCCTCCACTTT,CASRETDRGNSPLHF
TRBJ2-3,TRBV6-4,-,few,TGTGCCAGCAGTGACTCTCAGGGTTCAGATACGCAGTATTTT,CASSDSQGSDTQYF
TRBJ2-3,TRBV7-9,-,many,TGTGCCAGCAGCTTATACTCTTGGGGCACTAGCACAGATACGCAGTATTTT,CASSLYSWGTSTDTQYF
TRBJ2-7,TRBV11-2,-,many,TGTGCCAGCAGCTTTGCGGCAGGGCGGTCCTACGAGCAGTACTTC,CASSFAAGRSYEQYF
TRBJ1-1,TRBV27,-,-,TGTGCCAGCAGCCCCGGACTCGGCCCTGAAGCTTTCTTT,CASSPGLGPEAFF
TRBJ2-6,TRBV20-1,-,many,TGCAGTGCTAGAGAGAGGGGGACACCTCGCTCTGGGGCCAACGTCCTGACTTTC,CSARERGTPRSGANVLTF
TRBJ2-1,TRBV29-1,TRBD1,many,TGCAGCGTATCTCAGGGGGCGCGAAATGAGCAGTTCTTC,CSVSQGARNEQFF
TRBJ2-2,TRBV2,TRBD1,many,TGTGCCAGCTCGGGACAGGGGAACACCGGGGAGCTGTTTTTT,CASSGQGNTGELFF
TRBJ2-7,TRBV5-5,-,many,TGTGCCAGCAGCTTGGGGGGGGATACGAGCTACGAGCAGTACTTC,CASSLGGDTSYEQYF
TRBJ1-5,TRBV7-2,TRBD1,few,TGTGCCAGCAGCTTAGAGACAGGGGGCGCCTATCAGCCCCAGCATTTT,CASSLETGGAYQPQHF
TRBJ2-3,TRBV4-1,-,many,TGCGCCAGCAGCCAAGCTCGAGATACGCAGTATTTT,CASSQARDTQYF